The sequence of this T cell receptor (beta chain) was determined in a study of blood T cell repertoires in COVID-19. Study information: T cells, B-cell-depleted T cells, or PBMCs provided the cDNA or gDNA that served as material.

Per the original data handling: Researchers report that nucleated cell counts were estimated from reference gene primer amplification. TCRdb's copy holds only in-frame clones and misses some; the assay was immunoSEQ multiplex PCR. V and J calls and clone size follow that table, whereas D and trimming were derived from the DNA. Among more than 90,000 clones listed, 85% were seen once. The clonotype comes from a man aged 35 to 55 with acute or convalescent COVID-19. What was sequenced was peripheral blood.

This CDR3 reads CASSFSLAVSDTQYF. As DNA, the CDR3 is TGTGCCAGCAGTTTCTCACTAGCGGTTTCAGATACGCAGTATTTT. J is TRBJ2-3 and V is TRBV27, with TRBD2 matching 8 bases. The CDR3 runs to 15 residues. Germline-derived CDR1 and CDR2 are MNHEY and SMNVEV (reference sequence). J was trimmed by 4 bases and V by 3 bases; bases with no gene match: 6.